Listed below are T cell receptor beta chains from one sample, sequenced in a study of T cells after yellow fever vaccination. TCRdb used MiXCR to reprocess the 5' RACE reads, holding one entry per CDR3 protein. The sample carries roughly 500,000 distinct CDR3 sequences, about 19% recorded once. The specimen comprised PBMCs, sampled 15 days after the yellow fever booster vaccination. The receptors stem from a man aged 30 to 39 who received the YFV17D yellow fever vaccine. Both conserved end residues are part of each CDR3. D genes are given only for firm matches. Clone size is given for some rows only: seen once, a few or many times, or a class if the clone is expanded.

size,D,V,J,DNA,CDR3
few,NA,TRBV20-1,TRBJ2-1,TGCAGTGCTAGACGGGGATTTTCCTACAATGAGCAGTTCTTC,CSARRGFSYNEQFF
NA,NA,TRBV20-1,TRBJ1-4,TGCAGTGCTAGAGATCTCCGGTCGACTGAAAAACTGTTTTTT,CSARDLRSTEKLFF
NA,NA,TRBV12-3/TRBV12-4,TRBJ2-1,TGTGCCAGCAGTCGAAAAACAGGGAATCACGAGCAGTTCTTC,CASSRKTGNHEQFF
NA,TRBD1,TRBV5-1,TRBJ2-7,TGCGCCAGCAGCTTGGTCGGACAGGGATTGAACGAGCAGTACTTC,CASSLVGQGLNEQYF
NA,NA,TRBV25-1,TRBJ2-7,TGTGCCAGCCGCTTGGGCTTCGAGCAGTACTTC,CASRLGFEQYF
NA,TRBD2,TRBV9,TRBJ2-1,TGTGCCAGCAGCCCTCGGACTAGCGGGCTTTGGAATGAGCAGTTCTTC,CASSPRTSGLWNEQFF
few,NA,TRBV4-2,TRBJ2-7,TGTGCCAGCAGCCAAGAAGGATCCAGCCCGGGTTGGGAGCAGTACTTC,CASSQEGSSPGWEQYF
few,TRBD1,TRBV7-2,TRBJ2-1,TGTGCCAGCAGCTTGGACAGGGCGGAGCAGTTCTTC,CASSLDRAEQFF
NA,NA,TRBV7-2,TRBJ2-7,TGTGCCAGCAGCCCAAGAGGCGGGATACCCTACGAGCAGTACTTC,CASSPRGGIPYEQYF
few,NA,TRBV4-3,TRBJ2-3,TGCGCCAGCAGCCAAGATCTAACTAGCACAGATACGCAGTATTTT,CASSQDLTSTDTQYF